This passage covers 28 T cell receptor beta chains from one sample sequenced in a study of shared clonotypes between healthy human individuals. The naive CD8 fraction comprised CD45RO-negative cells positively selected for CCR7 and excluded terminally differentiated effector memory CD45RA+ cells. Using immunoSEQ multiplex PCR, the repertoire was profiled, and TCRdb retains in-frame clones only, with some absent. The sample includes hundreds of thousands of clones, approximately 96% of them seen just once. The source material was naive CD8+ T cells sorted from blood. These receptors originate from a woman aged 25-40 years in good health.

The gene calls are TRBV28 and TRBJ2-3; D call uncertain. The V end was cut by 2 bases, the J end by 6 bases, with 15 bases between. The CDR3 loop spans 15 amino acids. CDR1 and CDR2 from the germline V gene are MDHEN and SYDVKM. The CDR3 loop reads CASSLEVRFADTQYF. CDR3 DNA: TGTGCCAGCAGTTTAGAGGTCCGGTTCGCGGATACGCAGTATTTT.

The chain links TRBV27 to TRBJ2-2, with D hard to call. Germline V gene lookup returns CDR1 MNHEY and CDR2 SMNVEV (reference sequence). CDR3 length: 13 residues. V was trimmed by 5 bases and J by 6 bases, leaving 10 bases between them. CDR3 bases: TGTGCCAGCAGTCCTAACCCCCCCGGGGAGCTGTTTTTT. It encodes CASSPNPPGELFF.

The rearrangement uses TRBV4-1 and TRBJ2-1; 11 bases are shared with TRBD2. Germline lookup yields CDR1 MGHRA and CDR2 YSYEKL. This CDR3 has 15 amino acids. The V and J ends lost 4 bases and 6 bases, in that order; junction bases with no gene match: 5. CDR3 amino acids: CASSLTGTSGNEQFF. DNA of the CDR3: TGCGCCAGCAGCCTTACCGGGACTAGCGGCAATGAGCAGTTCTTC.

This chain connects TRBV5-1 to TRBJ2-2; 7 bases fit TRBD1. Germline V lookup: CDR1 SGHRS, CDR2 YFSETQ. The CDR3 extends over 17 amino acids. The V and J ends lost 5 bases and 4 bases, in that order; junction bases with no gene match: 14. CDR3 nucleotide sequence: TGCGCCAGCAGTCCAGACGGCAGGGGGTCGAGCACCGGGGAGCTGTTTTTT. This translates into CASSPDGRGSSTGELFF.

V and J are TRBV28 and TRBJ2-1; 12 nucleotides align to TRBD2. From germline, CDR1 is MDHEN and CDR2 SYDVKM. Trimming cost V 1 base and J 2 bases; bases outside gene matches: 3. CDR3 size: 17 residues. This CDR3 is CASSLLLAGGTYNEQFF. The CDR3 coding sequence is TGTGCCAGCAGTTTATTGCTAGCGGGAGGGACCTACAATGAGCAGTTCTTC.

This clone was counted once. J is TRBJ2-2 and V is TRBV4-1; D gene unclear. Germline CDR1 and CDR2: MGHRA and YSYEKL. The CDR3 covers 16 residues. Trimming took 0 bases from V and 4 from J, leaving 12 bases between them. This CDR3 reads CASSQDGRTRTGELFF. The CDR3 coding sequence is TGCGCCAGCAGCCAAGATGGCAGGACCCGCACCGGGGAGCTGTTTTTT.

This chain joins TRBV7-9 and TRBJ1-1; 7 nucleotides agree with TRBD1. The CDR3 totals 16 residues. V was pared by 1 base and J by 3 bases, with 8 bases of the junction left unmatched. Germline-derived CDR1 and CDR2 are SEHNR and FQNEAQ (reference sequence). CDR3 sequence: CASSLGPTGKDTEAFF. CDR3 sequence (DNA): TGTGCCAGCAGCTTAGGCCCGACAGGGAAGGACACTGAAGCTTTCTTT.

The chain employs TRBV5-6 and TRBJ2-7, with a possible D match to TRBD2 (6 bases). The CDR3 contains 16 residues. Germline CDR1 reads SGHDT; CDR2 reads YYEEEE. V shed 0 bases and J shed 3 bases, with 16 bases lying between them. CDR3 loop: CASSLALGVAVYEQYF. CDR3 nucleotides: TGTGCCAGCAGCTTGGCCCTGGGAGTAGCGGTCTACGAGCAGTACTTC.

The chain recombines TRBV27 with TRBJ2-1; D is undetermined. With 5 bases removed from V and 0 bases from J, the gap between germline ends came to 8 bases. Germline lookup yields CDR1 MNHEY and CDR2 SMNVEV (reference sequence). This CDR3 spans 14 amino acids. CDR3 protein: CASSERLSYNEQFF. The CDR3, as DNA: TGTGCCAGCAGTGAACGCCTCTCCTACAATGAGCAGTTCTTC.

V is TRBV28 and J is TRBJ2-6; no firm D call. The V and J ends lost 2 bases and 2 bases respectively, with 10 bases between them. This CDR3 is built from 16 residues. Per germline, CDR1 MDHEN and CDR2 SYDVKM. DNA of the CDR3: TGTGCCAGCAGTTTAAGCAGGTTGACTGGGGCCAACGTCCTGACTTTC. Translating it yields CASSLSRLTGANVLTF.

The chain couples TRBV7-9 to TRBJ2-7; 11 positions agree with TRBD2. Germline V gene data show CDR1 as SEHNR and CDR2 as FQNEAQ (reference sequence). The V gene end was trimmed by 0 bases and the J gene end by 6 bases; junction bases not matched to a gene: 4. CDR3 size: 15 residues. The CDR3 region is CASSLASGRGFEQYF. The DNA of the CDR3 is TGTGCCAGCAGCTTAGCTAGCGGGAGGGGGTTCGAGCAGTACTTC.

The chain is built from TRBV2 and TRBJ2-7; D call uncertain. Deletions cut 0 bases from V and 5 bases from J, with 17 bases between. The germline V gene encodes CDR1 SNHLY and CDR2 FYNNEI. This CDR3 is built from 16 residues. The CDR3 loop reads CASSEAIWQIDNEQYF. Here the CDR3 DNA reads TGTGCCAGCAGTGAAGCGATTTGGCAGATCGACAACGAGCAGTACTTC.

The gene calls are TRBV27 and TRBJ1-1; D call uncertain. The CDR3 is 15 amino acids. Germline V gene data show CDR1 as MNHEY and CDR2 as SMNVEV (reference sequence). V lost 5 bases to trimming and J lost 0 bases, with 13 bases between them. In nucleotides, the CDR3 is TGTGCCAGCAGTGAATACAACAGCCTGAACACTGAAGCTTTCTTT. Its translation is CASSEYNSLNTEAFF.

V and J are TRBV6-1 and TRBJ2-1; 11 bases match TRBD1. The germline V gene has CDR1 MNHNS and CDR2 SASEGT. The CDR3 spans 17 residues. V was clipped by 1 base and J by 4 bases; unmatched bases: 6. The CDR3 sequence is CASSEEVGTGGYNEQFF. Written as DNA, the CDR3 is TGTGCCAGCAGTGAAGAAGTCGGGACAGGGGGATACAATGAGCAGTTCTTC.

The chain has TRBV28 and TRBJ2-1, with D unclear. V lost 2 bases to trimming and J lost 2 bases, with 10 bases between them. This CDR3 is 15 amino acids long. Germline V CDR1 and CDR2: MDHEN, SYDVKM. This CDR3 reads CASSLGILAYNEQFF. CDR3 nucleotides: TGTGCCAGCAGTTTAGGAATCCTGGCCTACAATGAGCAGTTCTTC.

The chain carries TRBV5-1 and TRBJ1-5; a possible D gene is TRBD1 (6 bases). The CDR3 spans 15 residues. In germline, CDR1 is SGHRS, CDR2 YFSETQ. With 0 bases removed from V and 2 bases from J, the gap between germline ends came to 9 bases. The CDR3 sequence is CASSLEGGRNQPQHF. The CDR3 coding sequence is TGCGCCAGCAGCTTGGAAGGGGGGCGCAATCAGCCCCAGCATTTT.

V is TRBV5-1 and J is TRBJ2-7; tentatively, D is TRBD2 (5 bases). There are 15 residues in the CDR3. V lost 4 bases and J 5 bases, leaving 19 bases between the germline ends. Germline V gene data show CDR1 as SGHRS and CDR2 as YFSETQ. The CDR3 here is CASSLGLAPIHEQYF. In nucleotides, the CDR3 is TGCGCCAGCAGCCTAGGGCTAGCTCCAATCCACGAGCAGTACTTC. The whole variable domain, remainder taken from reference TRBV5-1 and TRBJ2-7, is KAGVTQTPRYLIKTRGQQVTLSCSPISGHRSVSWYQQTPGQGLQFLFEYFSETQRNKGNFPGRFSGRQFSNSRSEMNVSTLELGDSALYLCASSLGLAPIHEQYFGPGTRLTVT.

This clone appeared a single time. CDR3 nucleotide sequence: TGTGCCAGCAAGGACGGCTTTGGGGGTGATGAAGCTTTCTTT. Translating gives CASKDGFGGDEAFF. The V and J genes are TRBV28 and TRBJ1-1; possibly TRBD1 for D (5 bases). The CDR3 sequence is 14 residues long. The germline gives CDR1 MDHEN, CDR2 SYDVKM. The V end was cut by 7 bases, the J end by 7 bases, with 19 bases between.

The CDR3 loop reads CSVVGVNYGYTF. CDR3 in DNA: TGCAGCGTTGTAGGTGTTAACTATGGCTACACCTTC. The V gene is TRBV29-1, the J gene TRBJ1-2, with D hard to call. The V end lost 4 bases, the J end lost 1 base, and 7 bases lay between the germline ends. Per the germline V gene, CDR1 is SQVTM and CDR2 is ANQGSEA. This CDR3 has 12 amino acids.

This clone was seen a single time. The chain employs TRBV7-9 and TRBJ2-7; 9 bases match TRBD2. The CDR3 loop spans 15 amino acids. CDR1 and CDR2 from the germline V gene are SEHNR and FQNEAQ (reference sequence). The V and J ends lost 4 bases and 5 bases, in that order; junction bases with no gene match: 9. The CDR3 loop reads CASSSPSGVRDEQYF. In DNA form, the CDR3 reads TGTGCCAGCAGCTCTCCTAGCGGGGTACGGGACGAGCAGTACTTC.

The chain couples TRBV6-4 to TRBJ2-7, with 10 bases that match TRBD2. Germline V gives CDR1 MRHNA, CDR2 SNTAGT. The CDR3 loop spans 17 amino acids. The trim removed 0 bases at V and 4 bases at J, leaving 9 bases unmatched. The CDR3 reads CASSDSGLAGDVYEQYF. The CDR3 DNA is TGTGCCAGCAGTGACTCTGGCCTAGCGGGAGATGTATACGAGCAGTACTTC.

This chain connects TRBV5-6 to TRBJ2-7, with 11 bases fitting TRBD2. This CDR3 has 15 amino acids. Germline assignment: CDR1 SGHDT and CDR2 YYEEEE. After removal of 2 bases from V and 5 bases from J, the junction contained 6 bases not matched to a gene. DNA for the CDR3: TGTGCCAGCAGCTTCATGACTAGCGGGATACACGAGCAGTACTTC. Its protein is CASSFMTSGIHEQYF.

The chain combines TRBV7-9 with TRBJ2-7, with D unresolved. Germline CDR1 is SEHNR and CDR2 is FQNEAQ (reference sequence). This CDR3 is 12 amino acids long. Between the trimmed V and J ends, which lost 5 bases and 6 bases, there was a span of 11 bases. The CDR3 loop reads CASSRSLGEQYF. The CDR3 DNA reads TGTGCCAGCAGCCGGTCCCTGGGCGAGCAGTACTTC.

Written as DNA, the CDR3 is TGTGCCAGCAGTGACCGGGACAGGGTCTACAATGAGCAGTTCTTC. It codes for CASSDRDRVYNEQFF. The chain combines TRBV25-1 with TRBJ2-1; 9 bases line up with TRBD1. V lost 3 bases to trimming and J lost 3 bases; unmatched junction nucleotides: 3. Germline-derived CDR1 and CDR2 are MGHDK and SYGVNS. The CDR3 spans 15 residues.

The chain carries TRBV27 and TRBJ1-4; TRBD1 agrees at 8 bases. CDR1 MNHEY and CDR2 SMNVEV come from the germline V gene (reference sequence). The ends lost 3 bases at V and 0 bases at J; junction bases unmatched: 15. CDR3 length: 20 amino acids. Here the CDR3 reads CASSLFRGTGRYATNEKLFF. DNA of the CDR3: TGTGCCAGCAGTTTGTTCCGCGGGACAGGCCGTTATGCAACTAATGAAAAACTGTTTTTT.

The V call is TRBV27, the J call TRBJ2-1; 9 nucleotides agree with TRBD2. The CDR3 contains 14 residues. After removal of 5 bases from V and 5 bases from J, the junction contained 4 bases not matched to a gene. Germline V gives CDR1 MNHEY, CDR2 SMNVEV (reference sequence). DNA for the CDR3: TGTGCCAGCAGTGAGAGACTAGCGGACAATGAGCAGTTCTTC. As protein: CASSERLADNEQFF.

The CDR3 sequence is CASSVAGRGQEAFF. For the CDR3, the DNA is TGTGCCAGCAGCGTAGCTGGGCGGGGACAAGAAGCTTTCTTT. The chain combines TRBV9 with TRBJ1-1; a possible D gene is TRBD1 (6 bases). The CDR3 spans 14 residues. V was cut by 0 bases and J by 8 bases, with 14 bases left in between. Germline CDR1 and CDR2: SGDLS and YYNGEE.

CDR3 DNA sequence: TGTGCCACCAGCACCGGACTAGCGGGGGACACACACAATGAGCAGTTCTTC. It yields the protein CATSTGLAGDTHNEQFF. The rearrangement uses TRBV15 and TRBJ2-1; 13 nucleotides agree with TRBD2. The CDR3 has 17 amino acids. Germline lookup yields CDR1 LNHNV and CDR2 YYDKDF (reference sequence). After removal of 4 bases from V and 5 bases from J, the junction contained 8 bases not matched to a gene.